The 5 T cell receptor beta chains presented below share a single source sample, sequenced in a study of T cell responses to AZD1222 COVID-19 vaccine. Profiling relied on immunoSEQ multiplex PCR, and the TCRdb table lists in-frame clones only, not all of them. The sample yields 100,000 to 120,000 clones, less than 95% seen once. Here the sequenced sample was peripheral blood, taken on day 0 of AZD1222 vaccination. The receptors here all came from an adult in good health.

The chain joins TRBV12-5 to TRBJ2-6; D remains unclear. This CDR3 has 17 amino acids. Per the germline V gene, CDR1 is LGHNT and CDR2 is FRNRAP. V was cut by 6 bases and J by 0 bases, with 15 bases left in between. DNA of the CDR3: TGTGCTAGTGGCCCGCCGAGGTCCGCCTCTGGGGCCAACGTCCTGACTTTC. Its translation is CASGPPRSASGANVLTF.

The CDR3 DNA is TGTGCCAGTAGTACGAAAGGGGGCTATGGCTACACCTTC. It translates to CASSTKGGYGYTF. The V gene is TRBV19, the J gene TRBJ1-2, with D perhaps matching TRBD1 (6 bases). This CDR3 has 13 amino acids. Germline values: CDR1 LNHDA, CDR2 SQIVND (reference sequence). The germline V and J ends were trimmed by 4 bases and 4 bases, with 10 bases remaining between them.

The J gene is TRBJ1-6, the V gene TRBV9; 7 positions agree with TRBD1. This CDR3 comprises 14 residues. Germline CDR1 is SGDLS and CDR2 is YYNGEE. The V gene end was trimmed by 1 base and the J gene end by 6 bases; junction bases not matched to a gene: 1. For the CDR3, the DNA is TGTGCCAGCAGCGTACAGGGGGTTAATTCACCCCTCCACTTT. Encoded protein: CASSVQGVNSPLHF.

This clone was detected once. The rearrangement uses TRBV30 and TRBJ2-2, with D hard to call. The CDR3 totals 14 residues. CDR1 GTSNPN and CDR2 SVGIG come from the germline V gene (reference sequence). V shed 1 base and J shed 4 bases, with 10 bases lying between them. CDR3 loop: CAWSANLATGELFF. The CDR3 nucleotides read TGTGCCTGGAGTGCGAACCTGGCCACCGGGGAGCTGTTTTTT.

This chain joins TRBV5-4 and TRBJ2-2, with D perhaps assigned TRBD1 or TRBD2 (5 bases each). This CDR3 comprises 16 residues. Looked up from germline, CDR1 is SGHNT and CDR2 is YYREEE (reference sequence). V was cut by 1 base and J by 4 bases, with 14 bases left in between. The CDR3 loop reads CASSLKRERGTGELFF. The CDR3 DNA is TGTGCCAGCAGCTTGAAACGGGAAAGGGGCACCGGGGAGCTGTTTTTT.